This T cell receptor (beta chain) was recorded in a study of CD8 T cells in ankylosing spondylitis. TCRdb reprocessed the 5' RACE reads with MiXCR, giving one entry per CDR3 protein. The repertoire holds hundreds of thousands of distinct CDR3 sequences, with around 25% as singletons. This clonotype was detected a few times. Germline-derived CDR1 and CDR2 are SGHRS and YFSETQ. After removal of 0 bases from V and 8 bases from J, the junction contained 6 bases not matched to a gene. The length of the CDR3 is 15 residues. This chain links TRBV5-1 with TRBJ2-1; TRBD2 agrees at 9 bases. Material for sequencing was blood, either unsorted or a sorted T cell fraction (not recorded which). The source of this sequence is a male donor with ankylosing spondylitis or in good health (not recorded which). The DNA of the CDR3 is TGCGCCAGCAGCTTGGGGGCGGGAGGGCTCGATGAGCAGTTCTTC. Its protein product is CASSLGAGGLDEQFF.